Listed here are 9 T cell receptor beta chains from one sample, sequenced in a study of Graves' ophthalmopathy and Graves' hyperthyroidism. The study amplified TCR beta CDR3 regions using RNA transcripts. HTBI-primed RT-PCR formed the first round, and a multiplex PCR formed the second. TCRdb reanalysed the multiplex PCR reads using MiXCR and keeps one entry per CDR3 protein. The data show about 480,000 distinct CDR3 sequences, 13% to 15% seen once. Sequencing used blood. Receptors originate from a woman in her thirties with Graves' ophthalmopathy.

The sample holds many counts of this clonotype. The chain has TRBV10-1 and TRBJ2-7, with 7 bases identical to TRBD1. Germline values: CDR1 WNHNN, CDR2 SYGVQD (reference sequence). Trimming removed 2 bases from V and 2 bases from J; junction bases left unmatched: 6. There are 15 residues in the CDR3. This CDR3 is CASSERGTGAYEQYF. The CDR3 DNA sequence: TGCGCCAGCAGTGAGAGGGGCACAGGGGCCTACGAGCAGTACTTC.

Many counts were recorded for this clonotype. This chain uses TRBV7-8 with TRBJ1-5; 7 nucleotides agree with TRBD1. The J segment lost 2 bases and the V segment lost 5 bases, leaving 6 bases of the junction unmatched. Per the germline V gene, CDR1 is SGHVS and CDR2 is FQNEAQ. The CDR3 consists of 15 residues. In DNA form, the CDR3 reads TGTGCCAGCAGCGCCGACAGGGCGGGCAATCAGCCCCAGCATTTT. It codes for CASSADRAGNQPQHF.

This clonotype has at least ten counts. This chain joins TRBV12-3 or TRBV12-4 and TRBJ1-5; 7 nucleotides match TRBD1. Trimming at V came to 5 bases and at J to 0 bases, leaving 10 bases not matched to a gene. The CDR3 spans 17 residues. This CDR3 is CASSKRQGAYSNQPQHF. The CDR3 DNA sequence: TGTGCCAGCAGTAAACGACAGGGAGCGTATAGCAATCAGCCCCAGCATTTT.

The chain uses TRBV15 and TRBJ2-7; 9 bases agree with TRBD1. Germline loops: CDR1 LNHNV, CDR2 YYDKDF (reference sequence). J was trimmed by 5 bases and V by 4 bases; bases with no gene match: 12. The CDR3 is made up of 16 amino acids. CDR3 nucleotides: TGTGCCACCAGCACCCGGGACAGGGACAGGAGGAACGAGCAGTACTTC. Its protein is CATSTRDRDRRNEQYF.

In this sample, this clonotype turned up many times. V is TRBV11-2 and J is TRBJ2-7, with 9 bases lining up with TRBD1. The V gene end was trimmed by 1 base and the J gene end by 3 bases; junction bases not matched to a gene: 4. This CDR3 comprises 15 residues. Germline CDR1 reads SGHAT; CDR2 reads FQNNGV. The chain's CDR3 is CASSLGDRDYYEQYF. The CDR3 DNA reads TGTGCCAGCAGCTTAGGGGACAGGGACTACTACGAGCAGTACTTC.

This clonotype was seen a single time. This chain uses TRBV28 with TRBJ2-7; D not certain. Germline V gene data show CDR1 as MDHEN and CDR2 as SYDVKM. Trimming left V 5 bases short and J 5 bases short, with 16 bases between. The CDR3 has 14 residues. CDR3 region: CASSPSRLPHEQYF. The CDR3 DNA is TGTGCCAGCAGTCCCTCTAGGCTACCGCACGAGCAGTACTTC.

This clonotype was seen ten or more times. This sequence joins TRBV4-1 and TRBJ1-5; D possibly corresponds to TRBD1 (5 bases). CDR1 is MGHRA, CDR2 YSYEKL, per germline. This CDR3 has 16 amino acids. Trimming cost V 1 base and J 5 bases, with 15 bases left between them. CDR3 protein: CASSQVRARVDQPQHF. In nucleotides, the CDR3 is TGCGCCAGCAGCCAAGTCCGGGCCAGGGTTGATCAGCCCCAGCATTTT.

The chain carries TRBV30 and TRBJ1-2, with D possibly matching TRBD1 (6 bases). The germline V and J ends were trimmed by 5 bases and 8 bases, with 12 bases remaining between them. The germline gives CDR1 GTSNPN, CDR2 SVGIG (reference sequence). The CDR3 covers 11 residues. The CDR3 DNA reads as TGTGCCTGGGGACAGTTCCAAGGCTACACCTTC. This gives the protein CAWGQFQGYTF. Variable domain in full (rest from reference TRBV30 and TRBJ1-2): SQTIHQWPATLVQPVGSPLSLECTVEGTSNPNLYWYRQAAGRGLQLLFYSVGIGQISSEVPQNLSASRPQDRQFILSSKKLLLSDSGFYLCAWGQFQGYTFGSGTRLTVV.

This clonotype has ten or more counts. The V and J genes are TRBV12-3 or TRBV12-4 and TRBJ1-3, with 7 bases matching TRBD1. With V trimmed by 8 bases and J by 4 bases, 11 bases remained unmatched. The CDR3 runs 15 residues. The CDR3 here is CASGLYGTVGNTIYF. DNA for the CDR3: TGTGCCAGCGGCCTTTATGGGACAGTCGGAAACACCATATATTTT.